Detailed here is one TCR beta chain. The target of this receptor is not known. No per-base quality is available; no much larger clone lies one base away. The data are from a study of blood T cell repertoires in COVID-19 (dated by TCRdb to 2018 to 2020). Background on the whole study: Collaborator samples came from the United States, Italy and Spain and covered acute and convalescent phases of COVID-19. A freely available public database, intended as a resource for researchers studying the immune response to SARS-CoV-2, is where the repertoires were released. HLA class I and class II types, where available, came from metadata supplied by the sample provider rather than from assay-based typing. The material from the prospective study consisted of cDNA or gDNA derived from T cells, B-cell-depleted T cells, or PBMCs. Samples came from the ongoing ImmuneRACE study (first 160 participants) plus 1,254 subjects from 6 global collaborators. Sample metadata almost always included a de-identified subject ID, COVID-19 status, age in years and sex. Subjects who had been exposed to COVID-19, were actively infected with it, or had recovered from it provided the deeply sampled blood TCRbeta repertoires that made up the dataset.

Enrolling through a virtual design, the prospective study's participants ranged in age from roughly 18 to 95 years and lived across approximately 25 United States geographic areas. To assign participants to cohorts, the prospective study relied on clinical history that participants themselves reported in a screening survey and a study questionnaire. Recovered participants in ImmuneRACE Cohort 3 were defined by two consecutive negative NP/OP PCR tests, clearance by a healthcare professional, or resolution of symptoms. Each participant in the prospective study had whole blood, serum and a nasopharyngeal or oropharyngeal swab collected by mobile phlebotomists. Participants in the prospective study had the option to provide additional blood draws and questionnaires over an approximately 2-month period. Before DNA extraction, prospective study blood samples were shipped either frozen or at room temperature.

TCRbeta CDR3 regions were amplified from genomic DNA by means of the immunoSEQ Assay, a bias-controlled multiplex PCR. On the study's bioinformatics: The number of nucleated cells in each sample was estimated by amplification of reference gene primers within the assay. To quantify the absolute abundance of each unique TCRbeta CDR3 rearrangement, sequence reads were collapsed and filtered. For each sample, productive Simpson clonality was calculated as the square root of Simpson's diversity index over productive rearrangements. The table was pulled from immuneACCESS by TCRdb, which kept in-frame rearrangements only. Such tables lose some clones; where checked, under half of the loss comes from unresolved V genes, and the rest has no known cause. The D gene and trimming were derived from the DNA, and the V and J assignments and clone size from that table. The sample table contains roughly 180,000 clones; only one count was recorded for roughly 85% of them. The top ten constitute 5% to 7.5% of the sample.

Looking up the germline V gene yields CDR1 SGHTA and CDR2 FQGTGA. The CDR3 numbers 15 residues from cysteine through phenylalanine. Only CDR3 DNA remains: 45 bases, in frame from the first base. Germline trimming: 3 bases from V, 2 bases from J; junction bases outside gene matches: 6. General study outcomes and caveats: Clinical and demographic metadata were provided uncurated, with the amount varying by source and participant.

This receptor was obtained from a man aged 35 to 55 who had recovered from COVID-19. Input material: PBMCs or T cells enriched from blood (not recorded which). This chain joins TRBV7-3 to TRBJ1-1, and TRBD1 aligns with 7 junction nucleotides. Here is the DNA: TGTGCCAGCAGCTTTGAAGGGGGCCTAAACACTGAAGCTTTCTTT. Its product reads: CASSFEGGLNTEAFF.